The present T cell receptor (beta chain) was sequenced within a study of neurological immune-mediated disorders (dated by TCRdb to 2018 to 2020). Notes on the research overall: Among the approximately 34 multiple sclerosis patients, relapsing-remitting MS accounted for about 31 and secondary progressive MS accounted for 3. The study compared peripheral blood TCR-beta repertoires of HTLV-I-associated myelopathy (HAM/TSP) patients, multiple sclerosis patients and healthy controls using UMI-based sequencing. The 90 to 120 TCR-beta libraries covered PBMC samples along with longitudinal samples, technical triplicates, and paired sorted CD4+ and CD8+ T-cell subsets. Of the approximately 70 subjects in the cohort, some 15 were HAM/TSP patients, approximately 35 were multiple sclerosis patients, and approximately 20 were healthy controls. Results and caveats for the whole study, not just this receptor: TCR clonal expansion was highest in HAM/TSP patients and lowest in MS patients, with MS patients falling below even healthy controls. Expanded clones from different subjects shared no identical CDR3 amino acid sequences, which suggests that TCR-beta repertoires were private in all groups. No clinical or MRI features were associated with the MS cluster, and the authors said that larger cohorts are needed. Phylogenetic analysis grouped repertoires from 18 of 34 MS patients into a cluster of related CDR3 sequences, suggesting a possible repertoire-level signature.

A note on this clonotype: Its antigen remains unidentified. No quality values exist for individual bases; no much larger clone is one base distant.

For the sorted-subset TCR libraries, the starting material was fewer than 1.2 million sorted CD4+ or CD8+ T cells. Multiple sclerosis patients were enrolled in a US clinical protocol under which disease progression was evaluated by magnetic resonance imaging. Peripheral blood underwent Ficoll-Hypaque density gradient centrifugation to isolate PBMCs, which were then cryopreserved in liquid nitrogen. Paired sorted CD4+ and CD8+ subsets came from healthy controls, HAM/TSP patients and MS patients. cDNA was synthesized by template-switch 5'RACE using a primer carrying a 10-nucleotide random unique molecular identifier by which each TCR transcript was tagged. Over 170 million TCR-beta sequences, covering 15-18 subjects, were produced in each sequencing run. The RNeasy kit was used for extraction of total RNA. The KAPA Real-time Library Amplification kit was used to amplify TCR-beta VDJ regions with primers targeting the TCR constant region and the 5'RACE anchor. Sample indexes and Illumina adaptors were added in a first PCR, and a second PCR then increased library yield. After purification with Ampure beads, the TCR product of roughly 650 bp was size-selected on a 2% E-gel SizeSelection system. Before pooling, library quality was checked on a Bioanalyzer, concentration was measured with Qubit, and libraries were quantified with the Kapa Library Quantification kit. Libraries were sequenced paired-end 2 x 150 bp on an Illumina HiSeq 2500. To increase sequence diversity, about 25-31% phiX was spiked into each library pool. Under the source paper's analysis protocol: The quality-filtered reads were processed with the UMI-based MiGEC pipeline, whose error correction step removed more than 80% of the raw TCR sequences. VDJ genes were aligned to IMGT germline references, and clonotypes were defined by unique CDR3 amino acid sequence plus V-J genes. Clonal expansion, Shannon diversity and CDR3 relatedness (CalcPairwiseDistances, ClusterSamples) were evaluated with VDJtools, and phylogenetic trees were built with CLCbio workbench. Expanded clones were defined as having at least 8 unique UMIs, based on coefficient-of-variation modelling across technical triplicates. The raw public data were reprocessed by TCRdb itself: fastp quality trimming at Q25, MiXCR clonotype calling, in-frame beta chains only. All rows with the same CDR3 protein become a single entry with the most common DNA and genes. The V and J calls were determined by TCRdb, not by the authors. The sample contains tens of thousands of distinct CDR3 sequences, around 3.8% of them found a single time. The ten biggest clones cover about 2% of the sample.

Trimming removed 0 bases from V and 2 bases from J, leaving 8 bases between the germline ends. According to the germline V gene (reference sequence), CDR1 reads MNHNY and CDR2 reads SVGAGI. From cysteine to phenylalanine, the CDR3 is 15 amino acids long. Kept here is only the CDR3 DNA, which spans 45 bases and is read in frame from base 1. The receptor was derived from a woman aged 40 to 50 with multiple sclerosis. The specimen was CD4+ T cells from blood. The chain is made from TRBV6-6 and TRBJ2-1; the best D guess is TRBD1, with 5 bases matching. The DNA is TGTGCCAGCAGTTACTCTCCAGGGACCTACAATGAGCAGTTCTTC. This is translated as CASSYSPGTYNEQFF.